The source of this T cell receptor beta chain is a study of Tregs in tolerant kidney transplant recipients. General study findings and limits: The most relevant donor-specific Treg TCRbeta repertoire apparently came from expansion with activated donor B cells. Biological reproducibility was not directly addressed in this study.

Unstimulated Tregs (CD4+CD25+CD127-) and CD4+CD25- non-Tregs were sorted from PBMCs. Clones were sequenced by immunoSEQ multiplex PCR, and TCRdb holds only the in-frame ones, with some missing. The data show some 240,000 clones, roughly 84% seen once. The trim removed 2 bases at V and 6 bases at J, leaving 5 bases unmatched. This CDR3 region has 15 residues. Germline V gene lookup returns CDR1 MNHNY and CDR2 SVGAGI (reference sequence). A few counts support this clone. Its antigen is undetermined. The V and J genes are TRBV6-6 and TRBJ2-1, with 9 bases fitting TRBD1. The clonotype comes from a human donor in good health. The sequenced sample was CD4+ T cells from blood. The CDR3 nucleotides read TGTGCCAGCAGTTACGAAGGACAGGGGTCCAATGAGCAGTTCTTC. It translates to CASSYEGQGSNEQFF.